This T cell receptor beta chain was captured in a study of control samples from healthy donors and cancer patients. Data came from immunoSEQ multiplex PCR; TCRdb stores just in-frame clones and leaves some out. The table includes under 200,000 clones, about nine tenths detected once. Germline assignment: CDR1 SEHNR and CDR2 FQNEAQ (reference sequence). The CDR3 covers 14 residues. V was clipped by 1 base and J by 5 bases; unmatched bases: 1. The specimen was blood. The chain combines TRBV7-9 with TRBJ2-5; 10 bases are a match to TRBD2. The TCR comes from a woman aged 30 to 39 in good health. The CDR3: CASSLETSGETQYF. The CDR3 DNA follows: TGTGCCAGCAGCTTAGAGACTAGCGGGGAGACCCAGTACTTC.